This TCR beta chain was identified during a study of T cell repertoires in cytomegalovirus infection. Study-level information: Selected CMV epitopes included recently identified HLA-C-restricted ones as well as well-studied HLA-B-restricted ones. Evidence of both CMV infection and a matching HLA type came from public TCR beta signatures.

This clonotype was observed a few times. The target antigen is unknown. TCRdb itself ran the reads through MiXCR, one entry per CDR3 protein. The sample has under 500,000 distinct CDR3 sequences; about 42% are singletons. The germline V and J ends were trimmed by 2 bases and 5 bases, with 15 bases remaining between them. The CDR3 has 15 residues. The germline CDR1 and CDR2 sequences are SGHTA and FQGNSA. This TCR was recovered from a human donor in good health (CMV status not recorded). Some clones in this sample may be carry-over from other donors' samples. V and J are TRBV7-2 and TRBJ2-5; tentatively, D is TRBD1 or TRBD2 (6 bases each). The sample in question was cultured PBMCs, obtained from culture after CMV antigen stimulation. The CDR3 sequence: CASSLYRGPGETQYF. The CDR3 coding sequence is TGTGCCAGCAGCTTATATCGGGGGCCGGGGGAGACCCAGTACTTC.